This T cell receptor (beta chain) was observed in a study of T-cell memory formation after mild COVID-19. Study overall: TCR clusters were largely donor specific.

The authors produced TCR alpha and TCR beta cDNA libraries with sample barcodes and UMIs by 5'RACE using constant-segment primers. TCRdb recomputed calls from the 5' RACE reads with MiXCR, one row per CDR3 protein. The sample includes some 210,000 distinct CDR3 sequences, about a sixth of them seen just once. The V end was cut by 2 bases, the J end by 4 bases, with 12 bases between. The CDR3 has 15 residues. The germline CDR1 and CDR2 sequences are SGHVS and FQNEAQ. General study findings and limits: Clones contracting day 15 to 85 were balanced CD4/CD8; later expanders leaned CD4+. Nothing confirmed that second-wave clones peaking on day 37 were specific for SARS-CoV-2.

With regard to this clonotype: Its antigen is currently unknown.

The sequencing input was PBMCs or a T cell subset sorted from them (not recorded which). The chain has TRBV7-8 and TRBJ1-3; D remains ambiguous. This TCR derives from an adult woman who had mild COVID-19 (a few samples of this study predate the infection). Cell type and time point are not known. In DNA, the CDR3 is TGTGCCAGCAGCTTATCGAGCCAAGCCGGAAACACCATATATTTT. It translates to CASSLSSQAGNTIYF.